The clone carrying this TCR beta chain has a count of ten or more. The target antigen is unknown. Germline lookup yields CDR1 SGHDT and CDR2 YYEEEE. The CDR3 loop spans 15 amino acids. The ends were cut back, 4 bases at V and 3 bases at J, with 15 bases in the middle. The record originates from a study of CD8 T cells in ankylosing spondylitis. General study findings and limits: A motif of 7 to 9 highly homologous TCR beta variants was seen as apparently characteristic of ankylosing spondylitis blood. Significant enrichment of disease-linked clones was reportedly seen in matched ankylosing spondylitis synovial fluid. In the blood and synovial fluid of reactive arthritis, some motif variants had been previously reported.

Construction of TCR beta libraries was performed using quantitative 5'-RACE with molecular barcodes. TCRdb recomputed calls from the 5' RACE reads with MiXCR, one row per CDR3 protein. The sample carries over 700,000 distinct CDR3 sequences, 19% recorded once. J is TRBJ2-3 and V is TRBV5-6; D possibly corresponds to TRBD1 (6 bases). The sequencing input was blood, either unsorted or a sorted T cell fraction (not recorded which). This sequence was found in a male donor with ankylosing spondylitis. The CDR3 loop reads CASSPGHLLTDTQYF. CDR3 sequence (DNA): TGTGCCAGCAGCCCGGGACATCTTCTTACAGATACGCAGTATTTT. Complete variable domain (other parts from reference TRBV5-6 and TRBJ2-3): DAGVTQSPTHLIKTRGQQVTLRCSPKSGHDTVSWYQQALGQGPQFIFQYYEEEERQRGNFPDRFSGHQFPNYSSELNVNALLLGDSALYLCASSPGHLLTDTQYFGPGTRLTVL.